This passage covers 8 T cell receptor beta chains from one sample sequenced in a study of human thymus T cells. Produced via immunoSEQ multiplex PCR; TCRdb's table is partial and in-frame only. This sample has tens of thousands of clones, with about 94% found just once. The specimen was blood. The receptors were sampled from a boy younger than two with a congenital heart defect but otherwise immunologically healthy.

This rearrangement joins TRBV27 to TRBJ2-7; the match to TRBD1 covers 10 bases. The ends lost 2 bases at V and 0 bases at J; junction bases unmatched: 7. The CDR3 sequence is 17 residues long. CDR1 is MNHEY, CDR2 SMNVEV, per germline (reference sequence). Here the CDR3 DNA reads TGTGCCAGCAGTTTACGACAGGGGGCCTTCTCCTCCTACGAGCAGTACTTC. Residues: CASSLRQGAFSSYEQYF.

The chain employs TRBV5-6 and TRBJ1-2, with 11 bases that match TRBD1. Germline V CDR1 and CDR2: SGHDT, YYEEEE. Trimming at V came to 5 bases and at J to 6 bases, leaving 9 bases not matched to a gene. The CDR3 spans 15 residues. The DNA for the CDR3 is TGTGCCAGCAGGTCTTTGGGACAGGGGGGAAATGGCTACACCTTC. Translating it yields CASRSLGQGGNGYTF.

This clone was detected only once. CDR3 residues: CASSVAGTGAFNEQFF. DNA of the CDR3: TGTGCCAGCAGCGTAGCTGGGACAGGGGCCTTCAATGAGCAGTTCTTC. The rearrangement links TRBV9 to TRBJ2-1; 10 bases are shared with TRBD1. This CDR3 spans 16 amino acids. CDR1 SGDLS and CDR2 YYNGEE come from the germline V gene. V shed 0 bases, J shed 6 bases, and the junction held 6 bases outside the gene matches.

This chain joins TRBV11-2 and TRBJ2-7; D is possibly TRBD1 or TRBD2 (5 bases each). This CDR3 region has 13 residues. Germline V CDR1 and CDR2: SGHAT, FQNNGV. The V and J ends lost 3 bases and 0 bases respectively, with 6 bases between them. The CDR3 spells CASSLGPSYEQYF. The CDR3 DNA follows: TGTGCCAGCAGCTTGGGACCCTCCTACGAGCAGTACTTC.

The sample holds one count of this clone. V gene TRBV5-1 combines with J gene TRBJ2-1, with 7 bases lining up with TRBD1. V was clipped by 3 bases and J by 4 bases; unmatched bases: 7. CDR3 length equals 15 residues. Per germline, CDR1 SGHRS and CDR2 YFSETQ. CDR3 coding DNA: TGCGCCAGCAGCTGGACCGGGACAGAATACAATGAGCAGTTCTTC. Translation: CASSWTGTEYNEQFF.

The chain joins TRBV5-8 to TRBJ2-1; D is possibly TRBD1 or TRBD2 (5 bases each). In germline, CDR1 is SGHTS, CDR2 YDEGEE. The ends were cut back, 0 bases at V and 4 bases at J, with 11 bases in the middle. The CDR3 spans 15 residues. CDR3 region: CASSLVGVPYNEQFF. Here the CDR3 DNA reads TGTGCCAGCAGCTTGGTGGGGGTTCCTTACAATGAGCAGTTCTTC.

The gene calls are TRBV4-1 and TRBJ2-3, with 10 nucleotides matching TRBD2. CDR1 and CDR2 (germline): MGHRA, YSYEKL. The CDR3 consists of 15 residues. Trimming at V came to 1 base and at J to 7 bases, leaving 5 bases not matched to a gene. As DNA, the CDR3 is TGCGCCAGCAGCCAAGGGGGGACTAGCGCAAATACGCAGTATTTT. Protein product: CASSQGGTSANTQYF.

V and J are TRBV28 and TRBJ1-5; 10 nucleotides line up with TRBD1. V dropped 11 bases and J dropped 7; count of bases not matched to a gene: 14. The CDR3 is 15 residues long. CDR1 MDHEN and CDR2 SYDVKM come from the germline V gene. Here the CDR3 DNA reads TGTGCCGTCGGAAGACAGGGGGCATTAGGACAGCCCCAGCATTTT. Translated: CAVGRQGALGQPQHF.